This T cell receptor beta chain was obtained from a study of blood T cell repertoires in COVID-19. About the study: Sources were T cells, B-cell-depleted T cells, or PBMCs; the material itself was cDNA or gDNA.

This CDR3 comprises 11 residues. V was shortened by 6 bases and J by 5 bases, with 7 bases between the two germline ends. Germline V gene data show CDR1 as LNHDA and CDR2 as SQIVND (reference sequence). Original methodology: By means of reference gene primer amplification, nucleated cell counts were estimated. Measured with immunoSEQ multiplex PCR; TCRdb has only the in-frame clones, and not every one. Clonal size and the V and J genes are those of that table, whereas D and trimming came from the DNA. Counted here are approximately 150,000 clones, 85% to 90% occurring once; the ten biggest clones make up more than 6.5%.

The sample comprised peripheral blood. This receptor was taken from a woman in her fifties or sixties with active or convalescent COVID-19. This chain joins TRBV19 and TRBJ1-1; the D is unclear. Here the CDR3 reads CASRQRTEAFF. CDR3 DNA sequence: TGTGCCAGTAGGCAGAGGACTGAAGCTTTCTTT.